This TCR beta chain was retrieved from a study of CD8+CD57+ T cells in acquired aplastic anemia. Study background: 3.2 ug was the average amount of DNA from sorted CD4+ and CD8+ cells. Study-level findings and limits: In common between the patients and the controls were some 29 CD8+ CDR3 sequences. Controls and patients did not differ significantly in CD8+ Simpson's diversity.

The V segment lost 6 bases and the J segment 6 bases; nucleotides outside the gene matches: 8. The CDR3 spans 12 residues. Germline CDR1 DFQATT, CDR2 SNEGSKA (reference sequence). With regard to this clonotype: Its target is not known.

Only patients with CD8+CD57+ cell expansion on flow cytometry were chosen for sequencing. Every patient had severe acquired aplastic anemia. Genomic DNA served as template for TCR beta VDJ and CDR3 profiling. TCRdb analysed the reads with MiXCR anew, one entry per CDR3 protein. This sample yields about 180,000 distinct CDR3 sequences, of which approximately 52% are seen a single time; around 1.8% belongs to the top ten. The chain links TRBV20-1 to TRBJ2-7, with TRBD2 matching over 7 bases. The TCR originated in a human donor with aplastic anemia. Sequencing was performed on sorted CD4+, CD8+, or CD8+CD57+ T cells (not recorded which) from PBMCs. For the CDR3, the DNA is TGCAGTGCGGCGAGACTAGCCCGCGAGCAGTACTTC. Translated: CSAARLAREQYF.